This T cell receptor (beta chain) was recovered during a study of vaccination and CD4 T cells after COVID-19. Once obtained from cultured CD4+ T cells, the DNA was sequenced using the Oncomine TCR Beta short-read assay. CD4+ T cells were cultured, and genomic DNA was extracted from them. Via MiXCR, TCRdb re-called the PCR reads, giving one row per CDR3 protein. The sample records some 10,000 distinct CDR3 sequences, 34% being singletons. Trimming removed 6 bases from V and 4 bases from J, with 14 bases in between. Looked up from germline, CDR1 is LGHNA and CDR2 is YSLEER. The CDR3 consists of 14 residues. In regard to this clonotype: The antigen remains undetermined.

This sample's treatment: approximately nine-day PBMC culture with coronavirus spike peptide pools or control peptides (ViraFEST assay). CD4+ T lymphocytes from the unexposed donor were collected before the COVID-19 pandemic (2011-2018). Peptide pools at around 9.6 ug/ml, together with roughly 10 IU/ml IL-2, were added to cultures of approximately 1.9 million PBMCs per well. This sequence originates from a human donor in good health. The chain couples TRBV4-3 to TRBJ2-3; TRBD2 is a possible D gene (6 bases). Specimen: CD4+ T cells from blood, cultured in vitro. The CDR3, as DNA: TGCGCCAGCAGTGGGGCGGGAAAGGCAGATACGCAGTATTTT. Encoded protein: CASSGAGKADTQYF.